Listed below are T cell receptor beta chains from one sample, sequenced in a study of blood T cell repertoires in COVID-19. Repertoires were generated with immunoSEQ multiplex PCR, while TCRdb's copy carries only in-frame clones and drops some. The sample records more than 85,000 clones, 82% being singletons. Sequencing was carried out using peripheral blood. Every receptor here comes from a woman between 55 and 75 years old with acute or convalescent COVID-19. CDR3s include the opening cysteine and the closing phenylalanine or tryptophan. The D gene is left open where the match is weak. Only part of the rows carry a size: once, few, many, or a class if the clone is expanded.

J gene: TRBJ2-2
D gene: TRBD1
clone size: .
V gene: TRBV3-1/TRBV3-2
CDR3 protein: CASSPRTGVTGELFF
CDR3 DNA: TGTGCCAGCAGCCCCCGGACAGGGGTCACCGGGGAGCTGTTTTTT

J gene: TRBJ1-2
D gene: TRBD1
clone size: .
V gene: TRBV5-6
CDR3 protein: CASSSWTGVAYGYTF
CDR3 DNA: TGTGCCAGCAGCTCCTGGACAGGGGTTGCCTATGGCTACACCTTC

J gene: TRBJ1-6
D gene: .
clone size: .
V gene: TRBV5-6
CDR3 protein: CASSPSIRGFGSPLHF
CDR3 DNA: TGTGCCAGCAGCCCGTCGATCCGGGGGTTCGGTTCACCCCTCCACTTT

J gene: TRBJ1-1
D gene: TRBD1
clone size: .
V gene: TRBV12-5
CDR3 protein: CASGKQGAGTEAFF
CDR3 DNA: TGTGCTAGTGGCAAACAGGGGGCTGGAACTGAAGCTTTCTTT

J gene: TRBJ2-2
D gene: .
clone size: .
V gene: TRBV12-2
CDR3 protein: CASRLKQGLGELFF
CDR3 DNA: TGTGCAAGTCGCTTAAAACAGGGTTTAGGGGAGCTGTTTTTT

J gene: TRBJ2-5
D gene: .
clone size: .
V gene: TRBV29-1
CDR3 protein: CSVKGVTQETQYF
CDR3 DNA: TGCAGCGTGAAAGGGGTGACCCAAGAGACCCAGTACTTC

J gene: TRBJ2-7
D gene: .
clone size: .
V gene: TRBV19
CDR3 protein: CASSIDSRLYEQYF
CDR3 DNA: TGTGCCAGTAGTATAGACAGCAGACTCTACGAGCAGTACTTC

J gene: TRBJ1-2
D gene: .
clone size: .
V gene: TRBV2
CDR3 protein: CASSEMDSKGYTF
CDR3 DNA: TGTGCCAGCAGTGAAATGGACAGTAAGGGCTACACCTTC

J gene: TRBJ1-3
D gene: .
clone size: .
V gene: TRBV6-1
CDR3 protein: CASSEAGLSSGNTIYF
CDR3 DNA: TGTGCCAGCAGTGAAGCGGGACTTAGCTCTGGAAACACCATATATTTT

J gene: TRBJ1-2
D gene: TRBD1
clone size: .
V gene: TRBV7-9
CDR3 protein: CASSPPRDRGTDGYTF
CDR3 DNA: TGTGCCAGCAGCCCCCCTCGGGACAGGGGAACGGATGGCTACACCTTC

J gene: TRBJ2-7
D gene: TRBD1
clone size: many
V gene: TRBV2
CDR3 protein: CASRPGGEQYF
CDR3 DNA: TGTGCCAGCAGACCAGGGGGTGAGCAGTACTTC

J gene: TRBJ1-4
D gene: .
clone size: .
V gene: TRBV7-7
CDR3 protein: CASSFTGNGDNEKLFF
CDR3 DNA: TGTGCCAGCAGTTTTACAGGGAATGGGGATAATGAAAAACTGTTTTTT

J gene: TRBJ1-2
D gene: .
clone size: .
V gene: TRBV5-6
CDR3 protein: CASSFAGDYGYTF
CDR3 DNA: TGTGCCAGCAGCTTCGCCGGGGACTATGGCTACACCTTC

J gene: TRBJ2-7
D gene: .
clone size: .
V gene: TRBV7-2
CDR3 protein: CASSLADRTYEQYF
CDR3 DNA: TGTGCCAGCAGCTTAGCCGACAGGACCTACGAGCAGTACTTC

J gene: TRBJ1-6
D gene: .
clone size: .
V gene: TRBV28
CDR3 protein: CASSTGPNSPLHF
CDR3 DNA: TGTGCCAGCAGTACAGGACCTAATTCACCCCTCCACTTT

J gene: TRBJ1-1
D gene: TRBD1
clone size: .
V gene: TRBV2
CDR3 protein: CASTKGTGPSTEAFF
CDR3 DNA: TGTGCCAGCACCAAGGGGACAGGACCTTCCACTGAAGCTTTCTTT

J gene: TRBJ2-1
D gene: TRBD2
clone size: once
V gene: TRBV14
CDR3 protein: CASSQLGLGAGNEQFF
CDR3 DNA: TGTGCCAGCAGCCAATTGGGTCTGGGAGCGGGGAATGAGCAGTTCTTC

J gene: TRBJ2-3
D gene: TRBD2
clone size: few
V gene: TRBV7-3
CDR3 protein: CASSLSGAGGPTDTQYF
CDR3 DNA: TGTGCCAGCAGCTTAAGTGGCGCGGGGGGGCCCACAGATACGCAGTATTTT

J gene: TRBJ2-3
D gene: .
clone size: .
V gene: TRBV19
CDR3 protein: CATTRDFPGDAQYF
CDR3 DNA: TGTGCCACAACCCGGGACTTCCCAGGAGATGCGCAGTATTTT

J gene: TRBJ1-1
D gene: TRBD1
clone size: once
V gene: TRBV11-2
CDR3 protein: CASSLGQTLTEAFF
CDR3 DNA: TGTGCCAGCAGCTTGGGACAGACCCTCACTGAAGCTTTCTTT

J gene: TRBJ2-1
D gene: .
clone size: once
V gene: TRBV24-1
CDR3 protein: CATSHGLTGYREQFF
CDR3 DNA: TGTGCCACCAGTCACGGGTTGACAGGTTATCGCGAGCAGTTCTTC

J gene: TRBJ2-7
D gene: TRBD2
clone size: .
V gene: TRBV30
CDR3 protein: CAWSVLGLAGAAKQYF
CDR3 DNA: TGTGCCTGGAGTGTACTAGGACTAGCGGGGGCAGCGAAGCAGTACTTC

J gene: TRBJ2-1
D gene: TRBD1
clone size: .
V gene: TRBV15
CDR3 protein: CATSRVPPTGGISNEQFF
CDR3 DNA: TGTGCCACCAGCAGAGTTCCCCCCACAGGGGGTATTTCGAATGAGCAGTTCTTC

J gene: TRBJ1-4
D gene: .
clone size: .
V gene: TRBV28
CDR3 protein: CASSLGGGYEKLFF
CDR3 DNA: TGTGCCAGCAGTTTAGGCGGGGGGTATGAAAAACTGTTTTTT

J gene: TRBJ2-1
D gene: TRBD1
clone size: many
V gene: TRBV24-1
CDR3 protein: CATSDLLVRDRGSNEQFF
CDR3 DNA: TGTGCCACCAGTGATTTATTAGTGCGGGACAGGGGTTCGAATGAGCAGTTCTTC

J gene: TRBJ1-2
D gene: .
clone size: .
V gene: TRBV5-4
CDR3 protein: CASSLARLWAFNYGYTF
CDR3 DNA: TGTGCCAGCAGCTTGGCCCGATTATGGGCCTTCAACTATGGCTACACCTTC

J gene: TRBJ2-5
D gene: .
clone size: .
V gene: TRBV5-6
CDR3 protein: CASSLSGVGVEETQYF
CDR3 DNA: TGTGCCAGCAGCCTTAGTGGGGTCGGGGTGGAAGAGACCCAGTACTTC

J gene: TRBJ2-3
D gene: .
clone size: .
V gene: TRBV12-3/TRBV12-4
CDR3 protein: CASSFYQDTQYF
CDR3 DNA: TGTGCCAGCAGTTTTTATCAGGATACGCAGTATTTT

J gene: TRBJ2-5
D gene: .
clone size: .
V gene: TRBV4-1
CDR3 protein: CASSQGSAGTLGETQYF
CDR3 DNA: TGCGCCAGCAGCCAAGGGTCTGCGGGGACGCTGGGGGAGACCCAGTACTTC

J gene: TRBJ2-7
D gene: TRBD2
clone size: once
V gene: TRBV4-3
CDR3 protein: CASSQALTSGGADEQYF
CDR3 DNA: TGCGCCAGCAGCCAAGCCTTAACTAGCGGGGGGGCCGACGAGCAGTACTTC

J gene: TRBJ2-7
D gene: .
clone size: .
V gene: TRBV6-2/TRBV6-3
CDR3 protein: CASSYSRDSYEQYF
CDR3 DNA: TGTGCCAGCAGTTACTCGCGGGACTCCTACGAGCAGTACTTC

J gene: TRBJ2-3
D gene: .
clone size: .
V gene: TRBV6-5
CDR3 protein: CASSLSSTDTQYF
CDR3 DNA: TGTGCCAGCAGTCTATCCAGCACAGATACGCAGTATTTT

J gene: TRBJ2-1
D gene: TRBD2
clone size: .
V gene: TRBV5-4
CDR3 protein: CASSLTSGGANEQFF
CDR3 DNA: TGTGCCAGCAGCTTGACTAGCGGGGGGGCCAATGAGCAGTTCTTC

J gene: TRBJ2-7
D gene: .
clone size: .
V gene: TRBV28
CDR3 protein: CASSFRSEQYF
CDR3 DNA: TGTGCCAGCAGTTTTAGGAGCGAGCAGTACTTC

J gene: TRBJ1-1
D gene: .
clone size: .
V gene: TRBV6-5
CDR3 protein: CASSYGGARRAFF
CDR3 DNA: TGTGCCAGCAGTTACGGCGGGGCCCGGCGCGCTTTCTTT

J gene: TRBJ1-1
D gene: .
clone size: .
V gene: TRBV6-5
CDR3 protein: CASSYSLGGTEAFF
CDR3 DNA: TGTGCCAGCAGTTACTCTTTAGGGGGCACTGAAGCTTTCTTT

J gene: TRBJ2-2
D gene: TRBD1
clone size: .
V gene: TRBV7-2
CDR3 protein: CASIRDRANGELFF
CDR3 DNA: TGTGCCAGCATTAGGGACAGGGCGAACGGGGAGCTGTTTTTT

J gene: TRBJ1-4
D gene: TRBD1
clone size: .
V gene: TRBV5-5
CDR3 protein: CASSLGGTGKKLFF
CDR3 DNA: TGTGCCAGCAGCTTGGGGGGGACAGGGAAAAAACTGTTTTTT

J gene: TRBJ1-6
D gene: TRBD1
clone size: .
V gene: TRBV2
CDR3 protein: CASSKDRGHSPLHF
CDR3 DNA: TGTGCCAGCAGTAAGGACAGGGGGCATTCACCCCTCCACTTT

J gene: TRBJ2-3
D gene: .
clone size: .
V gene: TRBV2
CDR3 protein: CASRRQETTDTQYF
CDR3 DNA: TGTGCCAGCAGACGACAGGAGACCACAGATACGCAGTATTTT

J gene: TRBJ1-1
D gene: .
clone size: .
V gene: TRBV18
CDR3 protein: CASSPTRNTEAFF
CDR3 DNA: TGTGCCAGCTCACCCACGCGGAACACTGAAGCTTTCTTT

J gene: TRBJ2-1
D gene: TRBD1
clone size: .
V gene: TRBV18
CDR3 protein: CASSPPAYRGYNEQFF
CDR3 DNA: TGTGCCAGCTCACCACCTGCTTACAGGGGGTACAATGAGCAGTTCTTC

J gene: TRBJ2-1
D gene: TRBD2
clone size: .
V gene: TRBV5-1
CDR3 protein: CASSETSGANEQFF
CDR3 DNA: TGCGCCAGCAGCGAGACTAGCGGGGCCAATGAGCAGTTCTTC

J gene: TRBJ2-3
D gene: TRBD2
clone size: .
V gene: TRBV29-1
CDR3 protein: CSVGGPGGGGTDTQYF
CDR3 DNA: TGCAGCGTTGGAGGCCCCGGGGGGGGCGGCACAGATACGCAGTATTTT

J gene: TRBJ2-7
D gene: TRBD1
clone size: .
V gene: TRBV5-4
CDR3 protein: CASSRDRGLAYEQYF
CDR3 DNA: TGTGCCAGCAGCCGGGACAGGGGGCTTGCGTACGAGCAGTACTTC

J gene: TRBJ2-5
D gene: TRBD1
clone size: .
V gene: TRBV24-1
CDR3 protein: CATSTGTGYQETQYF
CDR3 DNA: TGTGCCACCAGTACCGGGACAGGGTACCAAGAGACCCAGTACTTC